A selection of T cell receptor beta chains follows, all from one sample in a study of pediatric ulcerative colitis. Clones were sequenced by immunoSEQ multiplex PCR, and TCRdb holds only the in-frame ones, with some missing. The sample records 30,000 to 40,000 clones, roughly 70% being singletons. Sequences were obtained from gut tissue. The source of these receptors is a boy aged 5 to 17 with severe ulcerative colitis. CDR3s include the opening cysteine and the closing phenylalanine or tryptophan. Fields, in order: V gene, J gene, clone size, D gene, CDR3 protein, CDR3 DNA. D genes are given only for firm matches. A row's size may be missing; if present it is once, few, many or a size class.

>TRBV7-6|TRBJ1-5|NA|NA
CASSLYGTQVGQPQHF
TGTGCCAGCAGCTTGTATGGGACCCAAGTAGGCCAGCCCCAGCATTTT
>TRBV5-1|TRBJ1-6|NA|TRBD1
CASSSGTGDGYNSPLHF
TGCGCCAGCAGCAGCGGGACAGGGGACGGCTATAATTCACCCCTCCACTTT
>TRBV7-9|TRBJ2-5|NA|NA
CASSSLQGAETQYF
TGTGCCAGCAGCTCCCTTCAGGGTGCGGAGACCCAGTACTTC
>TRBV10-2|TRBJ2-2|NA|NA
CASIPEENTGELFF
TGCGCCAGCATCCCCGAGGAAAACACCGGGGAGCTGTTTTTT
>TRBV7-6|TRBJ2-7|NA|TRBD2
CASSLESGGHNRIYEQYF
TGTGCCAGCAGCTTAGAAAGCGGGGGCCATAACCGAATCTACGAGCAGTACTTC
>TRBV7-9|TRBJ2-1|NA|NA
CASTPRGTYYNEQFF
TGTGCCAGCACCCCAAGGGGGACTTATTACAATGAGCAGTTCTTC
>TRBV5-5|TRBJ2-5|NA|TRBD2
CASSPARTSGGAKETQYF
TGTGCCAGCAGCCCCGCACGGACTAGCGGGGGGGCTAAAGAGACCCAGTACTTC
>TRBV27|TRBJ1-1|medium-sized|TRBD1
CASSPRTGFNTEAFF
TGTGCCAGCAGTCCCAGGACAGGGTTTAACACTGAAGCTTTCTTT
>TRBV2|TRBJ2-7|NA|NA
CASSFDRRTYEQYF
TGTGCCAGCAGTTTCGACAGGAGAACTTACGAGCAGTACTTC
>TRBV19|TRBJ2-6|few|TRBD1
CASSLTPTGAGANVLTF
TGTGCCAGTAGTCTGACCCCAACAGGGGCTGGGGCCAACGTCCTGACTTTC
>TRBV6-5|TRBJ2-3|NA|NA
CASSHTSLSDTQYF
TGTGCCAGCAGCCACACTAGTCTCTCAGATACGCAGTATTTT
>TRBV5-4|TRBJ1-4|NA|NA
CASSEGAVGEKLFF
TGTGCCAGCAGCGAAGGGGCAGTTGGGGAAAAACTGTTTTTT
>TRBV18|TRBJ2-2|NA|TRBD1
CASSPGTGKAGELFF
TGTGCCAGCTCACCTGGGACAGGGAAGGCCGGGGAGCTGTTTTTT
>TRBV11-2|TRBJ2-7|once|NA
CASSLSDSFSYEQYF
TGTGCCAGCAGCTTAAGTGACAGTTTCTCCTACGAGCAGTACTTC
>TRBV20-1|TRBJ1-1|NA|NA
CSAMENTEAFF
TGCAGTGCAATGGAGAACACTGAAGCTTTCTTT
>TRBV5-1|TRBJ2-5|NA|NA
CASSLARPQETQYF
TGCGCCAGCAGCTTGGCCAGGCCCCAAGAGACCCAGTACTTC
>TRBV11-2|TRBJ2-1|NA|TRBD1
CASSRTGTAYNEQFF
TGTGCCAGCAGCCGTACCGGGACAGCTTACAATGAGCAGTTCTTC
>TRBV4-1|TRBJ2-6|few|TRBD1
CASSQDRDRGPGANVLTF
TGCGCCAGCAGCCAAGATAGGGACAGGGGGCCTGGGGCCAACGTCCTGACTTTC
>TRBV6-1|TRBJ1-5|once|NA
CASSDPGGSPYSNQPQHF
TGTGCCAGCAGTGACCCGGGGGGGTCACCGTATAGCAATCAGCCCCAGCATTTT
>TRBV7-9|TRBJ2-2|NA|NA
CASSSTLTGELFF
TGTGCCAGCAGCTCGACCCTCACCGGGGAGCTGTTTTTT
>TRBV5-1|TRBJ1-6|NA|TRBD1
CASSNQGAFDLHF
TGCGCCAGCAGCAATCAGGGGGCGTTTGACCTCCACTTT
>TRBV6-1|TRBJ1-2|NA|NA
CASSEGGDYGYTF
TGTGCCAGCAGTGAAGGTGGAGACTATGGCTACACCTTC
>TRBV6-5|TRBJ2-7|NA|TRBD1
CASSYQGQATYEQYF
TGTGCCAGCAGTTACCAAGGACAGGCCACCTACGAGCAGTACTTC
>TRBV27|TRBJ1-6|NA|TRBD1
CASTRDRVQSPLHF
TGTGCCAGCACCAGGGACAGGGTTCAATCACCCCTCCACTTT
>TRBV5-4|TRBJ2-1|NA|NA
CASSHPRLGANEQFF
TGTGCCAGCAGCCACCCCCGTCTGGGGGCCAATGAGCAGTTCTTC
>TRBV13|TRBJ2-1|NA|TRBD1
CASSFRQGAVGNEQFF
TGTGCCAGCAGCTTCCGACAGGGGGCAGTGGGCAATGAGCAGTTCTTC
>TRBV7-8|TRBJ2-1|NA|TRBD2
CASSSGLGSYNEQFF
TGTGCCAGCAGCTCGGGACTAGGGTCCTACAATGAGCAGTTCTTC
>TRBV7-2|TRBJ2-1|NA|NA
CASSLAENNEQFF
TGTGCCAGCAGCCTCGCGGAGAACAATGAGCAGTTCTTC
>TRBV4-1|TRBJ2-7|NA|NA
CASSPLFGGGAAYEQYF
TGCGCCAGCAGCCCACTCTTCGGAGGGGGAGCGGCCTACGAGCAGTACTTC
>TRBV5-1|TRBJ2-6|NA|TRBD1
CASSGGQGTSGANVLTF
TGCGCCAGCAGCGGAGGACAGGGTACTTCTGGGGCCAACGTCCTGACTTTC
>TRBV5-1|TRBJ1-1|few|NA
CASSLYTLNTEAFF
TGCGCCAGCAGCCTCTATACCTTGAACACTGAAGCTTTCTTT
>TRBV28|TRBJ2-1|NA|TRBD1
CASSRQGDEQFF
TGTGCCAGCAGTCGCCAGGGGGATGAGCAGTTCTTC
>TRBV28|TRBJ1-1|NA|NA
CASSQTQNEAFF
TGTGCCAGCAGTCAGACGCAGAATGAAGCTTTCTTT
>TRBV5-1|TRBJ1-5|once|TRBD1
CASSLTGVSAYQPQHF
TGCGCCAGCAGCCTGACAGGGGTAAGCGCCTATCAGCCCCAGCATTTT
>TRBV1|TRBJ2-7|NA|NA
CTSSPGTSGGVPSYEQYF
TGCACCAGCAGCCCCGGGACTAGCGGGGGGGTCCCCTCCTACGAGCAGTACTTC
>TRBV10-3|TRBJ1-4|NA|NA
CAISVRRRRGKLFF
TGTGCCATCAGTGTACGACGGCGGAGGGGAAAACTGTTTTTT
>TRBV19|TRBJ1-1|NA|NA
CAVWGGRNTEAFF
TGTGCCGTTTGGGGGGGCAGAAATACTGAAGCTTTCTTT
>TRBV19|TRBJ2-3|once|TRBD2
CASSPLAGGLTDTQYF
TGTGCCAGTAGCCCTCTAGCGGGGGGGCTCACAGATACGCAGTATTTT
>TRBV10-3|TRBJ1-1|NA|NA
CATEGVNTEAFF
TGTGCCACAGAGGGGGTGAACACTGAAGCTTTCTTT
>TRBV5-1|TRBJ2-1|NA|TRBD2
CASSETGTSGGDNEQFF
TGCGCCAGCAGCGAAACCGGGACTAGCGGGGGGGACAATGAGCAGTTCTTC
>TRBV4-1|TRBJ1-5|NA|NA
CASSQGVFSNQPQHF
TGCGCCAGCAGCCAAGGGGTATTTAGCAATCAGCCCCAGCATTTT
>TRBV27|TRBJ2-4|NA|TRBD1
CASSKTGAKNIQYF
TGTGCCAGCAGTAAGACAGGGGCAAAAAACATTCAGTACTTC
>TRBV2|TRBJ2-7|NA|TRBD2
CASSWGLAGGISYEQYF
TGTGCCAGCAGTTGGGGACTAGCGGGGGGGATCTCCTACGAGCAGTACTTC
>TRBV10-2|TRBJ2-1|NA|TRBD1
CASSLTGGYNEQFF
TGCGCCAGCAGTTTGACAGGGGGATACAATGAGCAGTTCTTC
>TRBV6-6|TRBJ2-4|NA|TRBD2
CARTQWGGTKNIQYF
TGTGCCCGAACACAGTGGGGGGGTACCAAAAACATTCAGTACTTC
>TRBV27|TRBJ1-4|NA|NA
CASSDTGTTNEKLFF
TGTGCCAGCAGTGACACCGGGACTACTAATGAAAAACTGTTTTTT
>TRBV4-1|TRBJ1-3|NA|TRBD1
CASSQVIGQANTIYF
TGCGCCAGCAGCCAAGTAATTGGACAGGCCAACACCATATATTTT
>TRBV7-9|TRBJ1-5|NA|TRBD1
CASSPTGTGNQPQHF
TGTGCCAGCAGCCCGACCGGGACAGGGAATCAGCCCCAGCATTTT
>TRBV5-4|TRBJ2-7|medium-sized|NA
CASRPGEGYEQYF
TGTGCCAGCAGGCCAGGGGAGGGGTACGAGCAGTACTTC
>TRBV7-3|TRBJ2-3|once|NA
CASSSYGWSDTQYF
TGTGCCAGCAGCTCGTACGGGTGGTCAGATACGCAGTATTTT
>TRBV25-1|TRBJ2-6|NA|NA
CASSPQGRANVLTF
TGTGCCAGCAGTCCTCAGGGTAGGGCCAACGTCCTGACTTTC
>TRBV28|TRBJ1-2|NA|NA
CASSLILGGKDYGYTF
TGTGCCAGCAGTTTGATTCTTGGGGGGAAAGACTATGGCTACACCTTC
>TRBV27|TRBJ2-7|NA|NA
CASSPRFGQTYEQYF
TGTGCCAGCAGTCCTAGATTTGGACAGACCTACGAGCAGTACTTC
>TRBV2|TRBJ2-3|NA|NA
CASRGRGRPDTQYF
TGTGCCAGCAGGGGCAGGGGGAGGCCAGATACGCAGTATTTT
>TRBV7-2|TRBJ2-5|NA|TRBD2
CASSFLAGGVMETQYF
TGTGCCAGCAGCTTTCTAGCGGGGGGTGTAATGGAGACCCAGTACTTC
>TRBV6-1|TRBJ2-2|NA|TRBD2
CASSETLAGTTGELFF
TGTGCCAGCAGTGAGACACTAGCGGGGACCACCGGGGAGCTGTTTTTT
>TRBV27|TRBJ2-2|medium-sized|NA
CASSLAGTTFAGELFF
TGTGCCAGCAGTTTAGCCGGGACCACCTTTGCCGGGGAGCTGTTTTTT